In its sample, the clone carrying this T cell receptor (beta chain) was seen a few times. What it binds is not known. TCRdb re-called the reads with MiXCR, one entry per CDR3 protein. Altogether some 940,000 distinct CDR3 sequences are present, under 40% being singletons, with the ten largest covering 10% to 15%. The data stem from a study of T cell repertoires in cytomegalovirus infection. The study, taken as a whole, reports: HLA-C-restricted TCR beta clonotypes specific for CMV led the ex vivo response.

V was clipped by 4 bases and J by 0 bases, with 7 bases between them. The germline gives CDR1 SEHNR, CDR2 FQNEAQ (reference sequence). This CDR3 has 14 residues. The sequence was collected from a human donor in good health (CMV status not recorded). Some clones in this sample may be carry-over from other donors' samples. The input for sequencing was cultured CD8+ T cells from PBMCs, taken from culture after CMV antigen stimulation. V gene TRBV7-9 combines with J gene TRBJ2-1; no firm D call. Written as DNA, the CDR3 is TGTGCCAGCAGCTCCAGTACCTCCTACAATGAGCAGTTCTTC. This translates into CASSSSTSYNEQFF. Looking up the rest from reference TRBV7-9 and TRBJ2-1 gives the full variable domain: DTGVSQNPRHKITKRGQNVTFRCDPISEHNRLYWYRQTLGQGPEFLTYFQNEAQLEKSRLLSDRFSAERPKGSFSTLEIQRTEQGDSAMYLCASSSSTSYNEQFFGPGTRLTVL.